This is a list of T cell receptor beta chains from one sample in a study of tumor-infiltrating lymphocytes in localized non-small cell lung cancer. Sequencing was performed with immunoSEQ multiplex PCR; in TCRdb, only in-frame clones are kept and a portion is missing. The data contain fewer than 8,500 clones, roughly 71% of them singletons. The sample comprised lung tumor tissue. The receptors come from a human donor with non-small cell lung cancer. Each CDR3 is given with its conserved first and last residue.

J gene	V gene	CDR3 protein
TRBJ2-7	TRBV2	CASTDVPAVREQYF
TRBJ2-1	TRBV11-2	CASSLDRDYFNEQFF
TRBJ2-1	TRBV9	CASSAVRGEQFF
TRBJ2-1	TRBV7-2	CASSFGTSGPRGQFF
TRBJ2-1	TRBV7-2	CASSLGGSRNEQFF
TRBJ2-5	TRBV7-8	CASSLERAEETQYF
TRBJ2-7	TRBV28	CASSRMDSGSYEQYF
TRBJ1-5	TRBV7-8	CASSSGRANQPQHF
TRBJ2-5	TRBV5-1	CASSLGPGQETQYF
TRBJ2-2	TRBV7-3	CASSLRGGTGELFF
TRBJ2-7	TRBV28	CASSLYGTSSYEQYF
TRBJ2-2	TRBV6-5	CASGSDSLGTGELFF